This entry lists 5 T cell receptor beta chains sequenced from one sample in a study of human T cells and chemical hapten exposure. A single record per CDR3 protein comes from TCRdb applying MiXCR to the RACE reads. The repertoire has 38,000 or so distinct CDR3 sequences, more than 8% of them found once; the top ten carry approximately 25%. The time point is: patch test 3, about 24 weeks after DPC sensitization. Noted treatment: therapeutic diphenylcyclopropenone sensitization with weekly scalp DPC. The template was total RNA from unfractionated whole blood. Source: whole blood, taken in connection with sensitization to the hapten diphenylcyclopropenone (DPC). Source of these receptors: a man in his fifties or sixties with alopecia areata. Some clones in this sample may be carry-over from other donors' samples.

This clonotype was seen many times. The gene calls are TRBV20-1 and TRBJ2-7; D may be TRBD1 or TRBD2 (6 bases each). CDR3 length: 13 amino acids. Trimming removed 3 bases at V and 3 bases at J, with 12 bases between. Germline CDR1 DFQATT, CDR2 SNEGSKA (reference sequence). This CDR3 is CSASTGARYEQYF. CDR3 coding DNA: TGCAGTGCTAGCACGGGGGCCCGCTACGAGCAGTACTTC.

This clonotype was counted a few times. The V call is TRBV3-1, the J call TRBJ1-2; D gene uncertain. Per the germline V gene, CDR1 is LGHDT and CDR2 is YNNKEL (reference sequence). V gave up 1 base and J gave up 6 bases, with 12 bases separating them. The CDR3 totals 14 residues. CDR3 residues: CASSQVRARNGYTF. The CDR3 bases are TGTGCCAGCAGCCAAGTCCGGGCAAGAAATGGCTACACCTTC.

V gene TRBV6-2 or TRBV6-3 combines with J gene TRBJ2-5; D call uncertain. This CDR3 is built from 12 residues. V lost 7 bases to trimming and J lost 0 bases, with 6 bases between them. CDR1 MNHEY and CDR2 SVGEGT come from the germline V gene. The CDR3 region has the DNA TGTGCCAGCACCCAGTACCAAGAGACCCAGTACTTC. It yields the protein CASTQYQETQYF.

This clonotype was picked up many times. V usage is TRBV7-3 and J usage is TRBJ2-3; D call uncertain. V lost 6 bases, J lost 5 bases, and 12 bases lay in between. The CDR3 extends over 13 amino acids. The germline gives CDR1 SGHTA, CDR2 FQGTGA. CDR3 DNA sequence: TGTGCCAGCAGTCGACGACCCCGAGATACGCAGTATTTT. This translates into CASSRRPRDTQYF.

Remarks on this clonotype: A junction end diverges from the germline sequence, so it may reflect a read error. This sequence joins TRBV11-1 and TRBJ2-7; D gene ambiguous. The V gene's germline CDR1 is SGHAT and CDR2 FQDESV (reference sequence). The CDR3 covers 14 residues. The CDR3 DNA reads TGTGCCAGCAGCTTTCCATCGAAGGGCTACGTGCAGTACTTC. Translating it yields CASSFPSKGYVQYF.